Listed below are T cell receptor beta chains from one sample, sequenced in a study of blood T cell repertoires in COVID-19. Data came from immunoSEQ multiplex PCR; TCRdb stores just in-frame clones and leaves some out. This table has 200,000 to 250,000 clones, about nine tenths appearing once. The source material was peripheral blood. The receptors stem from a man under 40 who had recovered from COVID-19. The CDR3 runs from the conserved cysteine through the conserved F or W. Each record gives: V gene, clone size, J gene, D gene, CDR3 protein, CDR3 DNA. D genes are given only for firm matches. Part of the rows lack a size; the others show once, few, many or a class for expanded clones.

TRBV6-5	few	TRBJ1-4	NA	CASSYSGGAGEKLFF	TGTGCCAGCAGTTACTCGGGCGGGGCAGGTGAAAAACTGTTTTTT
TRBV5-8	NA	TRBJ2-2	TRBD2	CASSLSSGGALFSGELFF	TGTGCCAGCAGCTTGTCCAGCGGGGGGGCTCTGTTTTCCGGGGAGCTGTTTTTT
TRBV2	NA	TRBJ1-4	NA	CASSEEEVGWNNEKLFF	TGTGCCAGCAGTGAAGAGGAGGTGGGGTGGAATAATGAAAAACTGTTTTTT
TRBV6-5	NA	TRBJ1-1	TRBD1	CASSLRDRGTEAFF	TGTGCCAGCAGCCTCCGGGACAGGGGGACTGAAGCTTTCTTT
TRBV7-2	NA	TRBJ2-3	TRBD2	CASSLVAGGLGTDTQYF	TGTGCCAGCAGCTTAGTAGCGGGGGGGCTGGGCACAGATACGCAGTATTTT
TRBV12-5	NA	TRBJ1-5	NA	CASGLVLQGIDSNQPQHF	TGTGCTAGTGGTTTGGTATTGCAGGGTATCGATAGCAATCAGCCCCAGCATTTT
TRBV5-1	NA	TRBJ2-7	TRBD1	CASSLVGDSYYEQYF	TGCGCCAGCAGCTTGGTAGGGGACAGCTACTACGAGCAGTACTTC
TRBV5-6	NA	TRBJ2-1	NA	CASSSGSTYNEQFF	TGTGCCAGCAGCTCAGGGTCGACCTACAATGAGCAGTTCTTC
TRBV4-3	NA	TRBJ2-7	NA	CASSQIQGGEQYF	TGCGCCAGCAGCCAAATTCAGGGCGGCGAGCAGTACTTC
TRBV3-1/TRBV3-2	NA	TRBJ1-6	TRBD1	CASSYDRGSSPLHF	TGTGCCAGCAGCTATGACAGGGGGAGCTCACCCCTCCACTTT
TRBV2	NA	TRBJ1-2	TRBD1	CASIGQGFYGYTF	TGTGCCAGCATTGGACAGGGTTTTTATGGCTACACCTTC
TRBV11-2	few	TRBJ2-7	TRBD1	CASSLAGQFSSYEQYF	TGTGCCAGCAGCTTAGCGGGACAGTTCAGCTCCTACGAGCAGTACTTC
TRBV6-6	few	TRBJ1-1	NA	CASRQGSTEAFF	TGTGCCAGCAGGCAGGGAAGCACTGAAGCTTTCTTT
TRBV30	NA	TRBJ1-6	TRBD1	CAWEGANSPLHF	TGTGCCTGGGAGGGGGCCAATTCACCCCTCCACTTT
TRBV27	NA	TRBJ1-2	NA	CASSLDRALYGYTF	TGTGCCAGCAGTTTGGACAGAGCCCTCTATGGCTACACCTTC
TRBV6-5	NA	TRBJ2-5	NA	CASSSGTWETQYF	TGTGCCAGCAGTTCCGGGACATGGGAGACCCAGTACTTC
TRBV11-3	NA	TRBJ2-7	NA	CASSLGPQGSDEQYF	TGTGCCAGCAGCTTAGGTCCCCAGGGGTCGGACGAGCAGTACTTC
TRBV19	NA	TRBJ1-2	TRBD1	CASSGWEQGLDGYTF	TGTGCCAGTAGTGGGTGGGAACAGGGGCTTGATGGCTACACCTTC
TRBV7-9	once	TRBJ2-3	TRBD2	CASSLDLLAGGQYF	TGTGCCAGCAGCTTAGATCTCCTAGCGGGGGGCCAGTATTTT
TRBV9	NA	TRBJ2-7	TRBD2	CASSVGLTSGFYEQYF	TGTGCCAGCAGCGTAGGTTTGACTAGCGGATTCTACGAGCAGTACTTC
TRBV6-6	once	TRBJ1-5	TRBD1	CASSPQGASRQPQHF	TGTGCCAGCAGTCCCCAGGGGGCCTCCAGGCAGCCCCAGCATTTT
TRBV9	few	TRBJ1-4	TRBD1	CASSLTGAVTNEKLFF	TGTGCCAGCAGCTTAACAGGGGCAGTAACTAATGAAAAACTGTTTTTT
TRBV10-1	NA	TRBJ2-1	TRBD2	CASSEGLAGVVPYNEQFF	TGCGCCAGCAGTGAGGGACTAGCGGGGGTGGTCCCCTACAATGAGCAGTTCTTC
TRBV6-5	NA	TRBJ1-6	NA	CASNTGPEVSPLHF	TGTGCCAGCAACACAGGTCCAGAGGTCTCACCCCTCCACTTT
TRBV6-5	NA	TRBJ1-5	TRBD1	CASLGTAYSNQPQHF	TGTGCCAGCCTGGGGACAGCTTATAGCAATCAGCCCCAGCATTTT
TRBV19	NA	TRBJ1-4	TRBD1	CASSHRGEDEKLFF	TGTGCCAGTAGTCACAGGGGGGAAGATGAAAAACTGTTTTTT
TRBV9	NA	TRBJ2-7	TRBD1	CASSVEGLGQGSEEQYF	TGTGCCAGCAGCGTAGAGGGTCTGGGACAGGGGTCGGAGGAGCAGTACTTC
TRBV4-1	NA	TRBJ1-4	NA	CASSQDRARGGKYEKLFF	TGCGCCAGCAGCCAAGATAGGGCCCGCGGGGGGAAATATGAAAAACTGTTTTTT
TRBV7-2	NA	TRBJ1-2	NA	CASSLGGGQGNYGYTF	TGTGCCAGCAGCCTAGGGGGAGGGCAGGGCAACTATGGCTACACCTTC
TRBV12-3/TRBV12-4	NA	TRBJ1-1	NA	CASSYSVPEAFF	TGTGCCAGCAGCTATTCGGTACCTGAAGCTTTCTTT
TRBV19	NA	TRBJ2-3	TRBD2	CAVTSGGTDTQYF	TGTGCCGTCACTAGCGGGGGGACAGATACGCAGTATTTT
TRBV19	NA	TRBJ2-6	TRBD1	CASSIGTGGGHSGANVLTF	TGTGCCAGTAGTATAGGGACAGGGGGAGGGCACTCTGGGGCCAACGTCCTGACTTTC
TRBV19	NA	TRBJ2-6	NA	CASSPLLGAHLYTGANVLTF	TGTGCCAGTAGTCCCCTCCTGGGGGCCCACTTGTATACTGGGGCCAACGTCCTGACTTTC
TRBV29-1	NA	TRBJ2-1	NA	CSHSGVGNEQFF	TGCAGTCACTCCGGTGTCGGTAATGAGCAGTTCTTC
TRBV28	NA	TRBJ1-1	NA	CASSLRVQRVRLDTEAFF	TGTGCCAGCAGTTTAAGAGTACAGCGGGTAAGGTTGGACACTGAAGCTTTCTTT
TRBV30	once	TRBJ1-1	NA	CAWSVRSGSEAFF	TGTGCCTGGAGTGTAAGGTCGGGGAGTGAAGCTTTCTTT
TRBV18	NA	TRBJ1-4	TRBD1	CASSGQGALTNEKLFF	TGTGCCAGCTCAGGACAGGGGGCGCTGACTAATGAAAAACTGTTTTTT
TRBV6-1	NA	TRBJ1-2	TRBD1	CASSDRTGVNYGYTF	TGTGCCAGCAGTGACAGGACAGGGGTTAACTATGGCTACACCTTC
TRBV13	NA	TRBJ2-2	NA	CASSLAGELFF	TGTGCCAGCAGCTTAGCAGGGGAGCTGTTTTTT
TRBV28	NA	TRBJ2-6	NA	CASSLVYSGANVLTF	TGTGCCAGCAGTTTAGTGTACTCTGGGGCCAACGTCCTGACTTTC
TRBV11-2	NA	TRBJ2-7	NA	CASSLDLAEREQYF	TGTGCCAGCAGCTTAGATCTCGCGGAACGGGAGCAGTACTTC
TRBV6-5	NA	TRBJ1-6	NA	CASSPLDSSPLHF	TGTGCCAGCAGCCCACTGGACAGCTCACCCCTCCACTTT
TRBV7-8	NA	TRBJ1-4	NA	CASSLKTGTNEKLFF	TGTGCCAGCAGCTTAAAGACAGGTACTAATGAAAAACTGTTTTTT
TRBV7-2	NA	TRBJ2-1	NA	CASSLVRDSHNEQFF	TGTGCCAGCAGCTTAGTAAGAGACAGCCACAATGAGCAGTTCTTC
TRBV4-3	NA	TRBJ1-2	NA	CASSHVGGRGYTF	TGCGCCAGCAGTCATGTAGGAGGGCGCGGCTACACCTTC
TRBV19	NA	TRBJ2-5	NA	CASSTLWGERETQYF	TGTGCCAGTAGTACCCTCTGGGGAGAAAGGGAGACCCAGTACTTC
TRBV11-2	NA	TRBJ2-7	NA	CASSLVGGEYF	TGTGCCAGCAGCTTGGTAGGGGGGGAGTACTTC
TRBV5-1	NA	TRBJ2-3	TRBD2	CASSSSGGANTDTQYF	TGCGCCAGCAGCTCTAGCGGGGGGGCTAACACAGATACGCAGTATTTT